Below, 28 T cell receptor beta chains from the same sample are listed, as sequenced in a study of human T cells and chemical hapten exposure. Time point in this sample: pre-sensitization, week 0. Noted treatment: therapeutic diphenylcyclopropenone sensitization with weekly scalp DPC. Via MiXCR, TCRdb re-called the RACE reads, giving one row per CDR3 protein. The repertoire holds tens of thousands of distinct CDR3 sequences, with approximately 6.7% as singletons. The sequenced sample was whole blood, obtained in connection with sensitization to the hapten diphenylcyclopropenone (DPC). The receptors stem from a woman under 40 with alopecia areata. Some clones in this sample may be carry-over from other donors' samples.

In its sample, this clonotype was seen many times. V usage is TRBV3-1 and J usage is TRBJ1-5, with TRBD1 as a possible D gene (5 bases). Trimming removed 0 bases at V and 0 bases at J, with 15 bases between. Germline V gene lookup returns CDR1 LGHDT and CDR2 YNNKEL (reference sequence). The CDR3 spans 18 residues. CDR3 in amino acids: CASSQDKSAGDSNQPQHF. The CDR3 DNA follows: TGTGCCAGCAGCCAAGATAAATCGGCGGGGGATAGCAATCAGCCCCAGCATTTT.

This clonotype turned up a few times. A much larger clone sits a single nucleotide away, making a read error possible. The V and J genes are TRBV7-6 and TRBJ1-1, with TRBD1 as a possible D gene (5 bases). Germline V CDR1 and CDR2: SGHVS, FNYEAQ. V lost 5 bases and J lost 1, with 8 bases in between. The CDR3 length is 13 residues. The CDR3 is CASSRGRNTEAFF. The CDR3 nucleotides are TGTGCCAGCAGCCGGGGGAGGAACACTGAAGCTTTCTTT.

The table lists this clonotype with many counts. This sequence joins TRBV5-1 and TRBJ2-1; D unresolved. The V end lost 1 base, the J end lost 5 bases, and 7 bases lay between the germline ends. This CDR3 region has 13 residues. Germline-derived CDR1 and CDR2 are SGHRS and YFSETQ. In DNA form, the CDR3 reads TGCGCCAGCAGCTTGCAGATTAACAATGAGCAGTTCTTC. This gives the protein CASSLQINNEQFF.

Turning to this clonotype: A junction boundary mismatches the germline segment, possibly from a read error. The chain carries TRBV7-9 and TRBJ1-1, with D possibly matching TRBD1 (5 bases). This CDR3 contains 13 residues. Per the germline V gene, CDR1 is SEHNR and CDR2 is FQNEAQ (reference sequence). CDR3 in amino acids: CASSLGPNTGAFF. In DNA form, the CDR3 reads TGTGCCAGCAGCCTGGGGCCGAACACTGGAGCTTTCTTT.

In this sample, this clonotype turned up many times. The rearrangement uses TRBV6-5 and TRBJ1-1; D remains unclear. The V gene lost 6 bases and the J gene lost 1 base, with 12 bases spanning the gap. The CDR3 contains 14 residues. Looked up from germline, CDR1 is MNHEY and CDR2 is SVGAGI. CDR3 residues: CASRLQVSNTEAFF. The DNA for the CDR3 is TGTGCCAGCAGATTGCAGGTGTCGAACACTGAAGCTTTCTTT.

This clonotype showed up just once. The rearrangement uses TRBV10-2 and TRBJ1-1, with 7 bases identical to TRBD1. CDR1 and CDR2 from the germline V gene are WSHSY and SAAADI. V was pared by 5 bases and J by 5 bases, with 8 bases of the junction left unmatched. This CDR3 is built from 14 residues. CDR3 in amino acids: CASSHRQGGTEAFF. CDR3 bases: TGCGCCAGCAGTCATAGACAGGGAGGGACTGAAGCTTTCTTT.

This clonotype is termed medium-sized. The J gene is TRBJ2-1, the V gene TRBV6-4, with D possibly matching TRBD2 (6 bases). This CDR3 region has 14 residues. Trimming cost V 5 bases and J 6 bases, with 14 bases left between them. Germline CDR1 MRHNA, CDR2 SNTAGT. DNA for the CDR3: TGTGCCAGCAGTCCCGGGACTGGCGGCAATGAGCAGTTCTTC. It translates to CASSPGTGGNEQFF.

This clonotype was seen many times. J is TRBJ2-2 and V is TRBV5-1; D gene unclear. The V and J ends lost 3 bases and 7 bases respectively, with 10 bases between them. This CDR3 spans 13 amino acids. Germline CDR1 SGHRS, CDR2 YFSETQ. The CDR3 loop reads CASSSADRGELFF. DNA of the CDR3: TGCGCCAGCAGCTCGGCCGACCGCGGGGAGCTGTTTTTT.

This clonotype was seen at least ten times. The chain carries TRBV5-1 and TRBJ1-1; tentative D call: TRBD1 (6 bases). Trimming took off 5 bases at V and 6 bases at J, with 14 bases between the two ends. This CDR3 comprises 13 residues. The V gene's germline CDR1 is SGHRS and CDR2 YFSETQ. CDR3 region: CASRPGEVSEAFF. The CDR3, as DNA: TGCGCCAGCAGGCCAGGGGAGGTTTCTGAAGCTTTCTTT.

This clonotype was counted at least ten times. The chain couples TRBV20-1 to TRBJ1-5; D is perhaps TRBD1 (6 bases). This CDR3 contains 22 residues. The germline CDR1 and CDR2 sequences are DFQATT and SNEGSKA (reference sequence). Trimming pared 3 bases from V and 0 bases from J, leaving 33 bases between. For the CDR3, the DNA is TGCAGTGCTAGGGTAGTTTCGCCAGGGGCAGAGACAGATCGCTATAGCAATCAGCCCCAGCATTTT. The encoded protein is CSARVVSPGAETDRYSNQPQHF.

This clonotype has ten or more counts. The CDR3 region has the DNA TGTGCCAGCACGGGGGGACGCTATGGCTACACCTTC. It codes for CASTGGRYGYTF. This chain uses TRBV12-3 or TRBV12-4 with TRBJ1-2; tentatively, D is TRBD1 (5 bases). The length of the CDR3 is 12 residues. V was cut by 7 bases and J by 4 bases, with 10 bases left in between.

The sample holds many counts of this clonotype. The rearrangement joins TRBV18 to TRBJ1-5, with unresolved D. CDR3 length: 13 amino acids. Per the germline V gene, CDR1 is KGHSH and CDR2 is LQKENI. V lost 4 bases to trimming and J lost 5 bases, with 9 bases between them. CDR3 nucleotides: TGTGCCAGCTCACGATATGATGATCAGCCCCAGCATTTT. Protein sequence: CASSRYDDQPQHF. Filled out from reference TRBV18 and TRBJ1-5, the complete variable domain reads NAGVMQNPRHLVRRRGQEARLRCSPMKGHSHVYWYRQLPEEGLKFMVYLQKENIIDESGMPKERFSAEFPKEGPSILRIQQVVRGDSAAYFCASSRYDDQPQHFGDGTRLSIL.

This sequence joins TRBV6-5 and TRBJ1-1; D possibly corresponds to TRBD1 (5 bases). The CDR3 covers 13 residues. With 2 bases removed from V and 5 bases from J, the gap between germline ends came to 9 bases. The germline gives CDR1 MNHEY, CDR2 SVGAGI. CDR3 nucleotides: TGTGCCAGCAGTTACGGGGCGGATACTGAAGCTTTCTTT. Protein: CASSYGADTEAFF.

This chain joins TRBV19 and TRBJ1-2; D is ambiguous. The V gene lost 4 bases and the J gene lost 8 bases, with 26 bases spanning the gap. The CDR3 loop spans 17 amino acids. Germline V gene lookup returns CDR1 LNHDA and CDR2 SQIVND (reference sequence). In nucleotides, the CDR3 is TGTGCCAGTAGTACACTGACCTCCAAGGACGGAACGAGGGGCTACACCTTC. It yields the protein CASSTLTSKDGTRGYTF.

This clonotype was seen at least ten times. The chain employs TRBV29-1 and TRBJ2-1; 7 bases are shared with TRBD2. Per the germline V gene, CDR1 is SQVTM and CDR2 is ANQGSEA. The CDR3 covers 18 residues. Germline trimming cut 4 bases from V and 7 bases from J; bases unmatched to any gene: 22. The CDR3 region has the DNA TGCAGCGTTGTATCGGGGCCCTGGGGCGGGGGAATTTCTAATGAGCAGTTCTTC. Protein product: CSVVSGPWGGGISNEQFF.

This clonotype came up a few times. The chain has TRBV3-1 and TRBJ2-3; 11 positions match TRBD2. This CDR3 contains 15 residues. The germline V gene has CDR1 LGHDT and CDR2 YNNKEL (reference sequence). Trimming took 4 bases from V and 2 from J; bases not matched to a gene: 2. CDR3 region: CASSRLAGFTDTQYF. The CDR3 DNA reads TGTGCCAGCAGCCGACTAGCGGGGTTCACAGATACGCAGTATTTT.

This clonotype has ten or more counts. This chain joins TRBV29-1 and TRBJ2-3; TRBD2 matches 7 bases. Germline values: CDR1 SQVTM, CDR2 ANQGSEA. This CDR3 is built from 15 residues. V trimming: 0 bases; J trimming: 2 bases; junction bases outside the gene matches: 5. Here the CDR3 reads CSVEDERGNTDTQYF. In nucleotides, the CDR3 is TGCAGCGTTGAAGATGAGCGGGGTAACACAGATACGCAGTATTTT.

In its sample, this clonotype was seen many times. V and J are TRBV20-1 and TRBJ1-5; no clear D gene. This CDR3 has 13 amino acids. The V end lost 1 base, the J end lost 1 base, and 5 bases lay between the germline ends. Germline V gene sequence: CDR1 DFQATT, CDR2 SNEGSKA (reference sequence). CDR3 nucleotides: TGCAGTGCTAGAGGGCTCAGCAATCAGCCCCAGCATTTT. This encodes CSARGLSNQPQHF.

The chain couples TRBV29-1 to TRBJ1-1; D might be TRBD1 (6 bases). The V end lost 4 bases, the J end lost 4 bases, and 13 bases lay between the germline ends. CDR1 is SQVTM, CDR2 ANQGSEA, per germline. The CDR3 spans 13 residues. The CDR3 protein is CSVALQGTTEAFF. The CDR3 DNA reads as TGCAGCGTTGCTCTTCAGGGGACCACTGAAGCTTTCTTT.

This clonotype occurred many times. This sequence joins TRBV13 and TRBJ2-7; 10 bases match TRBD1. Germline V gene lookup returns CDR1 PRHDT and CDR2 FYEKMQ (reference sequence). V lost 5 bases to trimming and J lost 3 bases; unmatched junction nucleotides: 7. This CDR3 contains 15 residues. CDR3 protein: CASSVGGTGVYEQYF. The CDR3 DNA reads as TGTGCCAGCAGCGTCGGCGGGACAGGGGTCTACGAGCAGTACTTC.

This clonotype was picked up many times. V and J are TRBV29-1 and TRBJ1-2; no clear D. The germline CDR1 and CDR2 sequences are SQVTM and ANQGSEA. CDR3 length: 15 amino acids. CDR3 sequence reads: CSTLRPGESNYGYTF. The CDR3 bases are TGCAGTACCTTAAGACCGGGAGAGTCTAACTATGGCTACACCTTC.

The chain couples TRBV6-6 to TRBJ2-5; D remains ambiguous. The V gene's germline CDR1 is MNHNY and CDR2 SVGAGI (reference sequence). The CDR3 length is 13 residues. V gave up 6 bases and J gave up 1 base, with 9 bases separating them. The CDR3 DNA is TGTGCCAGCAGCCGCCCGGTCCAAGAGACCCAGTACTTC. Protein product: CASSRPVQETQYF.

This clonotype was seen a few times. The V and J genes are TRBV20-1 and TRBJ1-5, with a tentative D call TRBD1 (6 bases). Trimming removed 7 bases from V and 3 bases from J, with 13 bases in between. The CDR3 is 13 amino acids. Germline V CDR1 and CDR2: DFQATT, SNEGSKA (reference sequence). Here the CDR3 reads CSGSGATNQPQHF. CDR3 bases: TGCAGTGGTTCGGGGGCTACCAATCAGCCCCAGCATTTT.

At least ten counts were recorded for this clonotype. Written as DNA, the CDR3 is TGTGCCTGGGCCGAGCTCACCGGGGAGCTGTTTTTT. Translated, it gives CAWAELTGELFF. The chain is built from TRBV30 and TRBJ2-2; D gene unclear. The CDR3 contains 12 residues. The V and J ends lost 5 bases and 4 bases respectively, with 8 bases between them. Per the germline V gene, CDR1 is GTSNPN and CDR2 is SVGIG (reference sequence).

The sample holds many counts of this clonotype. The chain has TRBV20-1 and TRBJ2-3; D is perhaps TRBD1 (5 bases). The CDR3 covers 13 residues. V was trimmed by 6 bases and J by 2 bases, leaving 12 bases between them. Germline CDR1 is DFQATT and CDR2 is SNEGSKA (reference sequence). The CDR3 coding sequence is TGCAGTGCCGAAGACAGAAACACAGATACGCAGTATTTT. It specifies CSAEDRNTDTQYF.

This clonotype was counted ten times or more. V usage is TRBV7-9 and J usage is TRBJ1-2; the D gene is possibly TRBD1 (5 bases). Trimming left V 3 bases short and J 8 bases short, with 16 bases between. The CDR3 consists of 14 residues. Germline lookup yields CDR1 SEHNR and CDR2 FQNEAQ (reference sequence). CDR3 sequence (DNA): TGTGCCAGCAGCTTTGTCGTTGGACAACGAGGCTACACCTTC. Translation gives CASSFVVGQRGYTF.

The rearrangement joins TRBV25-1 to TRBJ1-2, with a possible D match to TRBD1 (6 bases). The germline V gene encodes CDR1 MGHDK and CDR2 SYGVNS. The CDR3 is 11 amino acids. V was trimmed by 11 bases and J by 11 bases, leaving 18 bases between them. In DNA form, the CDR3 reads TGTGCCGGAGGGGGGGGAGGTCTGTACACCTTC. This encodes CAGGGGGLYTF.

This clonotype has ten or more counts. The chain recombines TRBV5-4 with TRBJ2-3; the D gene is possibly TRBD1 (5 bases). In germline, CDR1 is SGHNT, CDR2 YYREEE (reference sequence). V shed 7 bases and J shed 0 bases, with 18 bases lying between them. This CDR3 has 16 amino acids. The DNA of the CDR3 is TGTGCCAGCTCTACCGGCCCAGGGTACAGCACAGATACGCAGTATTTT. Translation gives CASSTGPGYSTDTQYF.